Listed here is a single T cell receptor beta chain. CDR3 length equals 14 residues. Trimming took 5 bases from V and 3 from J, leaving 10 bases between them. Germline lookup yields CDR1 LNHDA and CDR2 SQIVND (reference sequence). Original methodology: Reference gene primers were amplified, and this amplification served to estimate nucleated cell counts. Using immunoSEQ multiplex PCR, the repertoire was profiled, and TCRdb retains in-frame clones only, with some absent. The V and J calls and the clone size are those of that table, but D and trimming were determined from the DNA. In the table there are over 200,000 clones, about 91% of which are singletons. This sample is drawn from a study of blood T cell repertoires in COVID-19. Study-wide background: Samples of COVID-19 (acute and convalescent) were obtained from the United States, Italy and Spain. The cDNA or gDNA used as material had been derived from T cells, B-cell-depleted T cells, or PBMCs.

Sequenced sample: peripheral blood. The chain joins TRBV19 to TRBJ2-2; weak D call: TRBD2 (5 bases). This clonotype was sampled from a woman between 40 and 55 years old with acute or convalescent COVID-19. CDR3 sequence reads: CASSQPGDTGELFF. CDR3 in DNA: TGTGCCAGTAGTCAACCCGGGGACACCGGGGAGCTGTTTTTT.